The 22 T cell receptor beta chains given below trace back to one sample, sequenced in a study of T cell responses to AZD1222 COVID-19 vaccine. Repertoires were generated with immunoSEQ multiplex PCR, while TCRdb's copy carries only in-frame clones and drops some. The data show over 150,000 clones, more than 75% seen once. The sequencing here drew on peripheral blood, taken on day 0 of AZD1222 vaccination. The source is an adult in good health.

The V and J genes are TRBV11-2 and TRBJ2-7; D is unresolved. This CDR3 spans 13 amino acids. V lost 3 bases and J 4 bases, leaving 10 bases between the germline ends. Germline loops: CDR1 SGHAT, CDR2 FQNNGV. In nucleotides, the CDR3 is TGTGCCAGCAGCTTTTCCCCCCTATACGAGCAGTACTTC. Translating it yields CASSFSPLYEQYF.

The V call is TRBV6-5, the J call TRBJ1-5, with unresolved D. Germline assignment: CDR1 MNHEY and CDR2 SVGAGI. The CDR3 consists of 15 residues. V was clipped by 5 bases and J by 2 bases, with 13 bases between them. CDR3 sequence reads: CASSKSQDGNQPQHF. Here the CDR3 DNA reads TGTGCCAGCAGTAAGAGCCAGGATGGCAATCAGCCCCAGCATTTT.

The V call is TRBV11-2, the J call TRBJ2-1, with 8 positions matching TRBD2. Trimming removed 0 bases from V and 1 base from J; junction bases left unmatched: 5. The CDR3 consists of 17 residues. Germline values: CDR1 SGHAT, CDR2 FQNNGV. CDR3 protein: CASSLELRGASYNEQFF. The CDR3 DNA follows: TGTGCCAGCAGCTTAGAGTTGCGGGGGGCATCCTACAATGAGCAGTTCTTC.

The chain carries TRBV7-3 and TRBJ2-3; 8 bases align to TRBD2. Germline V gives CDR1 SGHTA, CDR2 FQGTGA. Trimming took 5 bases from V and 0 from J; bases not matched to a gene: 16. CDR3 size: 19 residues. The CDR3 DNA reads TGTGCCAGCAGCCCCTCACGGGGCGGGGGGTTCAGTAGCACAGATACGCAGTATTTT. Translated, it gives CASSPSRGGGFSSTDTQYF. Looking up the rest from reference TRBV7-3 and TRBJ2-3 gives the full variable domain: GAGVSQTPSNKVTEKGKYVELRCDPISGHTALYWYRQSLGQGPEFLIYFQGTGAADDSGLPNDRFFAVRPEGSVSTLKIQRTERGDSAVYLCASSPSRGGGFSSTDTQYFGPGTRLTVL.

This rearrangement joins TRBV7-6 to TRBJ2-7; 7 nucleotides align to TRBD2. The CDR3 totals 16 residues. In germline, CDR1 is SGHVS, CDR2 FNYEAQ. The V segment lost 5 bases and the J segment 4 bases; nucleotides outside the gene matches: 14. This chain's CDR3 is CASSLGAAGELYEQYF. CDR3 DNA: TGTGCCAGCAGCCTAGGGGCGGCGGGAGAGTTGTACGAGCAGTACTTC. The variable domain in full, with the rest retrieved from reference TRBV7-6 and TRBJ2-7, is GAGVSQSPRYKVTKRGQDVALRCDPISGHVSLYWYRQALGQGPEFLTYFNYEAQQDKSGLPNDRFSAERPEGSISTLTIQRTEQRDSAMYRCASSLGAAGELYEQYFGPGTRLTVT.

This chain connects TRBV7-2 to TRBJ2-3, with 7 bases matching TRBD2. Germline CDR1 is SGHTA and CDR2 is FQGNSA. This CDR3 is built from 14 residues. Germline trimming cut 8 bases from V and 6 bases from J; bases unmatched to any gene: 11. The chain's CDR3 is CASSGGGLSDTQYF. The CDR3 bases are TGTGCCAGCTCTGGCGGGGGACTTTCGGATACGCAGTATTTT.

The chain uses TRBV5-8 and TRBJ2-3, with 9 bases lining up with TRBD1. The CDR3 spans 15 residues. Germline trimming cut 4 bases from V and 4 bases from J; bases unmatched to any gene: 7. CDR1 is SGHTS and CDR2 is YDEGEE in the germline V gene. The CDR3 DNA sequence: TGTGCCAGCAGCCCGGTGGGACAGGGCCCAGATACGCAGTATTTT. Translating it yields CASSPVGQGPDTQYF.

CDR3 bases: TGTGCCAGCAGCTTTAACAGGGCGAACACTGAAGCTTTCTTT. Protein product: CASSFNRANTEAFF. The chain employs TRBV7-2 and TRBJ1-1; D may be TRBD1 (6 bases). V shed 3 bases and J shed 1 base, with 9 bases lying between them. The length of the CDR3 is 14 residues. Germline assignment: CDR1 SGHTA and CDR2 FQGNSA.

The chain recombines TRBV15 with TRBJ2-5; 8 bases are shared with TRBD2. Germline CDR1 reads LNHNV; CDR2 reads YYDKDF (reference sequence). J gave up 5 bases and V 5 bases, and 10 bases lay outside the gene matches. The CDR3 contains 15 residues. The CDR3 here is CATSQWRGERETQYF. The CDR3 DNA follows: TGTGCCACCAGCCAATGGCGGGGGGAGCGGGAGACCCAGTACTTC.

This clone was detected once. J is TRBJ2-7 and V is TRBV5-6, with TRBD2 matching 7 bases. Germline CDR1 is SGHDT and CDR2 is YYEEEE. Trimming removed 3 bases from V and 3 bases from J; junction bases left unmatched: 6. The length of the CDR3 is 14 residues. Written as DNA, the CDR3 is TGTGCCAGCAGCTCCTTGGGGGGGGACTACGAGCAGTACTTC. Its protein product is CASSSLGGDYEQYF.

The CDR3 DNA reads as TGTGCCAGCAGTCACCCGGGTAGCGGGAGGGAAAACATTCAGTACTTC. Translating it yields CASSHPGSGRENIQYF. The chain has TRBV11-3 and TRBJ2-4; 11 positions match TRBD2. V lost 6 bases, J lost 5 bases, and 9 bases stayed unmatched. The germline V gene has CDR1 SGHNT and CDR2 YENEEA. CDR3 length: 16 amino acids.

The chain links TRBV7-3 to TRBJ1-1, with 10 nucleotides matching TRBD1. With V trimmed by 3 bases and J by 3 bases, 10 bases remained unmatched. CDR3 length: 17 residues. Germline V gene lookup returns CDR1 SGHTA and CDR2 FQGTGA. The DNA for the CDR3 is TGTGCCAGCAGCTTCCGGGACAGGGGATCCTTGGACACTGAAGCTTTCTTT. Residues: CASSFRDRGSLDTEAFF.

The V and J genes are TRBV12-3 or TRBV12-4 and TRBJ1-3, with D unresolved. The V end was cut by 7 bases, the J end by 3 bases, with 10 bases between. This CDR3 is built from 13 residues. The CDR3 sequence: CASKHRSGNTIYF. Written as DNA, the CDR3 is TGTGCCAGCAAACACAGAAGTGGAAACACCATATATTTT.

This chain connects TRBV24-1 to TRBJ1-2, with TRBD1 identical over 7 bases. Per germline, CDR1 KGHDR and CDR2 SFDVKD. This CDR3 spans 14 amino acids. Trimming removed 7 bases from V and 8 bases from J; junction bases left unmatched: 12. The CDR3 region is CATSSTGRRLGYTF. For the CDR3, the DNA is TGTGCCACCAGCTCGACAGGGAGAAGGCTAGGCTACACCTTC.

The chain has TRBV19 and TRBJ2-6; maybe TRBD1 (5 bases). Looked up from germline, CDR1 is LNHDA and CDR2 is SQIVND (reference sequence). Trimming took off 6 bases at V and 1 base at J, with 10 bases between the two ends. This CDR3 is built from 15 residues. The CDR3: CASRQAGSGANVLTF. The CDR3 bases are TGTGCCAGTAGACAGGCCGGGTCTGGGGCCAACGTCCTGACTTTC.

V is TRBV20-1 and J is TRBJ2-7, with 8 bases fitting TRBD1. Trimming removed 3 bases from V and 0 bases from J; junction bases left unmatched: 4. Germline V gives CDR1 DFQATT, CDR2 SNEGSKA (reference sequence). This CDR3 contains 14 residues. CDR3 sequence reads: CSASGTGSSYEQYF. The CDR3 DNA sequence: TGCAGTGCTAGTGGGACAGGAAGCTCCTACGAGCAGTACTTC.

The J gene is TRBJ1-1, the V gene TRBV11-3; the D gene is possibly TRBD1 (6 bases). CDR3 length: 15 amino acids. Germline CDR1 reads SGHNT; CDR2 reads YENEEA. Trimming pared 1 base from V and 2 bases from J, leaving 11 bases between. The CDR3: CASSLVLGANTEAFF. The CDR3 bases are TGTGCCAGCAGCTTAGTCCTGGGGGCCAACACTGAAGCTTTCTTT.

DNA of the CDR3: TGTGCCTCCTCCCGGGACAGCCTCAGCTCTGGAAACACCATATATTTT. Its translation: CASSRDSLSSGNTIYF. The chain combines TRBV30 with TRBJ1-3; 7 bases map to TRBD1. The germline CDR1 and CDR2 sequences are GTSNPN and SVGIG (reference sequence). V trimming: 7 bases; J trimming: 0 bases; junction bases outside the gene matches: 12. The CDR3 contains 16 residues.

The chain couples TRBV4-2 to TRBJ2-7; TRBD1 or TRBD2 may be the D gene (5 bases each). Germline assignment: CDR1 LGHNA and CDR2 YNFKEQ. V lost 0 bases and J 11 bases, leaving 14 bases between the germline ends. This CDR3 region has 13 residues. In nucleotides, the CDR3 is TGTGCCAGCAGCCAAGACCGGGGAGACAGAAAGTACTTC. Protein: CASSQDRGDRKYF.

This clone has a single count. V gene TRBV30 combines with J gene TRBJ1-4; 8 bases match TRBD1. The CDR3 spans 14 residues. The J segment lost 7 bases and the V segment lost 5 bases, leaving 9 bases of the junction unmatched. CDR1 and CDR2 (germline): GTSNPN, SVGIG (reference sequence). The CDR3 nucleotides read TGTGCCTGGCGGTTACAGGGGGTCAGTGAAAAACTGTTTTTT. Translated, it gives CAWRLQGVSEKLFF.

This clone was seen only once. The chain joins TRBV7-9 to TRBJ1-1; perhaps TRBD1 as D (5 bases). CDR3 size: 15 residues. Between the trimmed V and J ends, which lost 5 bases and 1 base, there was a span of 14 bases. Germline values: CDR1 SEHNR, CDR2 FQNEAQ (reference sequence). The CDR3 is CASSTRIRENTEAFF. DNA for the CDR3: TGTGCCAGCAGCACTCGAATCAGGGAGAACACTGAAGCTTTCTTT.

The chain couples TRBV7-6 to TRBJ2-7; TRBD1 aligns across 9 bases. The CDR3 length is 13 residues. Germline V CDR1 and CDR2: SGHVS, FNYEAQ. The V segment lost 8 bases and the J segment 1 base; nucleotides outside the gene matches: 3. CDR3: CASGGTGSYEQYF. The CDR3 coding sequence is TGTGCCAGCGGCGGGACAGGGTCCTACGAGCAGTACTTC.